Detailed here is one T cell receptor (beta chain). The sample comes from a study of blood T cell repertoires in COVID-19. As handled by the study authors: Amplified reference gene primers provided the basis for estimating nucleated cell counts. The protocol was immunoSEQ multiplex PCR, while the TCRdb copy is restricted to in-frame clones and leaves out a portion. The V and J calls and the clone size are those of that table, but D and trimming were determined from the DNA. This sample has under 400,000 clones; 90% occur once, and the top ten carry about 7%. J gave up 0 bases and V 6 bases, and 7 bases lay outside the gene matches. Germline V gene lookup returns CDR1 ENHRY and CDR2 SYGVKD. The CDR3 loop spans 15 amino acids.

The sample was peripheral blood. The chain has TRBV10-3 and TRBJ1-1; 7 positions match TRBD1. The receptor's source is a man aged 18 to 29 with active or convalescent COVID-19. CDR3 bases: TGTGCCATCAGAAACCCGACAGGGCTGAACACTGAAGCTTTCTTT. Protein product: CAIRNPTGLNTEAFF.